This TCR beta chain was captured in a study of T cell changes during pregnancy in multiple sclerosis. The CDR3 is made up of 12 amino acids. V lost 4 bases to trimming and J lost 10 bases, with 12 bases between them. Germline CDR1 SGHKS, CDR2 YYEKEE (reference sequence). Here immunoSEQ multiplex PCR was the method, and the copy in TCRdb shows in-frame clones only, minus some. This table has tens of thousands of clones, 80% to 90% appearing once. This material consisted of CD4+ T cells from peripheral blood mononuclear cells, taken in the first trimester of pregnancy. This rearrangement joins TRBV5-5 to TRBJ1-5, with D unresolved. The source of this sequence is a female donor in good health, enrolled as a control in a pregnancy study. The CDR3 loop reads CASSLPLGPQHF. The CDR3 region has the DNA TGTGCCAGCAGCCTACCCTTGGGCCCCCAGCATTTT.